The T cell receptor (beta chain) described here comes from a study of T cell repertoires in cytomegalovirus infection. Across the whole study: Public signatures in TCR beta pointed to CMV infection and matching HLA type.

General study points: Within the response measured ex vivo, HLA-C-restricted CMV-specific TCR beta clonotypes were dominant.

V was cut by 4 bases and J by 2 bases, with 11 bases left in between. Germline assignment: CDR1 MNHEY and CDR2 SMNVEV (reference sequence). The CDR3 is 14 amino acids. At least ten counts were recorded for this clonotype. Its target is unknown. TCRdb re-analysed the reads in MiXCR, keeping a single row per CDR3 protein. The sample consists of roughly 280,000 distinct CDR3 sequences, approximately 15% of them appearing once. This clonotype was obtained from a human donor in good health (CMV status not recorded). Some clones in this sample may be carry-over from other donors' samples. The genes are TRBV27 and TRBJ2-5; possible D gene TRBD1, 6 bases. The sequenced material came from PBMCs. The CDR3 region has the DNA TGTGCCAGCAGTTCCCTCGGACAGCAAGAGACCCAGTACTTC. This translates into CASSSLGQQETQYF.